These T cell receptor beta chains were read from a single sample in a study of blood T cells in healthy people across ages. One entry per CDR3 protein, called by TCRdb with MiXCR from the 5' RACE reads. The data contain 780,000 or so distinct CDR3 sequences, roughly 25% of them singletons. These data were likewise used in another study, on T cells of mothers and their children.

Material for sequencing was blood. The source is a boy aged 5-17 years in good health. The CDR3 runs from the conserved cysteine through the conserved F or W. Each record gives: CDR3 length, D gene, J gene, V gene, clone size, CDR3 DNA, CDR3 protein. A D gene is named only where the DNA matches it firmly. Size tells how often a clone was seen (once, few, many) or the class of an expanded clone, and some rows leave it out.

>13|NA|TRBJ2-3|TRBV7-2|NA
TGTGCCAGCAGCTTAGCGTTTTTAGATACGCAGTATTTT
CASSLAFLDTQYF
>10|NA|TRBJ2-7|TRBV29-1|few
TGCAGCGTGAGGGGATACGAGCAGCACTTC
CSVRGYEQHF
>14|NA|TRBJ1-4|TRBV30|NA
TGTGCCTGGAGTGGGGGCAGGGGAGTTGAAAAACTGTTTTTT
CAWSGGRGVEKLFF
>15|TRBD2|TRBJ2-7|TRBV28|few
TGTGCCAGCAGTTTAGCGGGAGTTCCGAATTACGAGCAGTACTTC
CASSLAGVPNYEQYF
>13|NA|TRBJ2-2|TRBV4-3|NA
TGCGCCAGCAGCCCCAGGGTAGGCGGGGAGCTGTTTTTT
CASSPRVGGELFF
>16|NA|TRBJ2-1|TRBV7-2|NA
TGTGCCAGCAGCTTAGTAGGCCGGGAGAGAGGGAATGAGCAGTTCTTC
CASSLVGRERGNEQFF
>10|NA|TRBJ2-7|TRBV20-1|few
TGCAGTGCTAAGTCCTACGAGCAGTACTTC
CSAKSYEQYF
>17|NA|TRBJ1-2|TRBV4-3|NA
TGCGCCAGCAGCCAAGCGAACCTCGCCAGCTTGGTGAATGGCTACACCTTC
CASSQANLASLVNGYTF
>15|TRBD2|TRBJ2-1|TRBV15|NA
TGTGCCGCCAGCAGGAATCCCCGGGAGGACTATGAGCAGTTCTTC
CAASRNPREDYEQFF
>16|TRBD1|TRBJ1-4|TRBV5-5|NA
TGTGCCAGCAGCTTTGGGGACAGGGGAACATTTGAAAAACTGTTTTTT
CASSFGDRGTFEKLFF
>15|TRBD2|TRBJ2-5|TRBV20-1|NA
TGCAGTGCCCCTGGACTAGCGGGAGTTCTCGAGACCCAGTACTTC
CSAPGLAGVLETQYF
>15|TRBD2|TRBJ2-5|TRBV6-5|few
TGTGCCAGCAGTCGAGCGGGAGGGCCAGGAGAGACCCAGTACTTC
CASSRAGGPGETQYF
>14|NA|TRBJ2-1|TRBV5-1|NA
TGCGCCAGCAGCTTGGCGGGACCCCCCTCGGGGCAGTTCTTC
CASSLAGPPSGQFF
>18|TRBD2|TRBJ2-1|TRBV12-3/TRBV12-4|few
TGTGCCAGCAGTCCCTCTCGTCTAGCGGGAGGGTCCTACAATGAGCAGTTCTTC
CASSPSRLAGGSYNEQFF
>14|NA|TRBJ1-1|TRBV20-1|NA
TGCAGTGCTAGATCGGACGGGCCGAACACTGAAGCTTTCTTT
CSARSDGPNTEAFF
>17|TRBD2|TRBJ2-7|TRBV5-1|few
TGCGCCAGCAGCTTGGGATTGACTATGCTAGCGGGGCCCGAGCAGTACTTC
CASSLGLTMLAGPEQYF
>12|NA|TRBJ2-1|TRBV19|NA
TGTGCCAGTAGTACCTACAGCAATGAGCAGTTCTTC
CASSTYSNEQFF
>13|NA|TRBJ2-7|TRBV12-3/TRBV12-4|NA
TGTGCCAGCAGTTTCGGCAGGGTCCTCGAGCAGTACTTC
CASSFGRVLEQYF
>18|TRBD2|TRBJ2-1|TRBV3-1|NA
TGTGCCAGCAGCCGCGGACTAGCGGGGGCGACCGGTAGGAATGAGCAGTTCTTC
CASSRGLAGATGRNEQFF
>15|TRBD1|TRBJ1-2|TRBV7-2|few
TGTGCCAGCAGCTACGGGACAGGGGGCACCTATGGCTACACCTTC
CASSYGTGGTYGYTF
>13|NA|TRBJ2-3|TRBV28|NA
TGTGCCATAGGCCAACCCAACACAGATACGCAGTATTTT
CAIGQPNTDTQYF
>17|TRBD1|TRBJ1-6|TRBV7-2|NA
TGTGCCAGCAGCTATACTAAGTGGCAGGGGGATAATTCACCCCTCCACTTT
CASSYTKWQGDNSPLHF
>12|NA|TRBJ2-5|TRBV28|many
TGTGCCAGCAGTGATGAAAGGGAGACCCAGTACTTC
CASSDERETQYF
>14|NA|TRBJ2-1|TRBV6-2/TRBV6-3|few
TGTGCCAGCAATAAAGCCTCAGGAGTCGATGAGCAGTTCTTC
CASNKASGVDEQFF
>15|TRBD1|TRBJ2-3|TRBV12-3/TRBV12-4|NA
TGTGCCAGCAGTCCGGGACAGGGGTGGACAGATACGCAGTATTTT
CASSPGQGWTDTQYF
>11|NA|TRBJ1-2|TRBV10-3|NA
TGTGCCATCAGCGAGCCCGGGCCCGCTGCCTTC
CAISEPGPAAF
>15|NA|TRBJ1-5|TRBV20-1|NA
TGCAGTGCCTTAGGGGGGGCTTGGAGCAATCAGCCCCAGCATTTT
CSALGGAWSNQPQHF
>16|TRBD2|TRBJ2-3|TRBV7-3|few
TGTGCCAGCAGCTTAATAGGACTAGCGCGCACAGATACGCAGTATTTT
CASSLIGLARTDTQYF
>14|NA|TRBJ2-1|TRBV2|few
TGTGCCAGCAGTGACCAGATCCCCCACAATGAGCAGTTCTTC
CASSDQIPHNEQFF
>13|NA|TRBJ2-5|TRBV19|NA
TGTGCCAGTAGTATCGGGGAGGCAGAGACCCAGTACTTC
CASSIGEAETQYF